The 21 T cell receptor beta chains below all came from one sample that was sequenced in a study of cytomegalovirus exposure and HLA in healthy donors (dated by TCRdb to about 2017). Receptor libraries were prepared by the immunoSEQ multiplex PCR assay. The multiplex PCR relied on a mix of 60 forward primers for TCR Vbeta segments and 13 reverse primers for TCR Jbeta segments. TCRdb re-hosts the immuneACCESS table, in-frame sequences only. Its copies lack some clones; in the studies checked, an unresolved V gene accounts for under half of them, and the cause for the rest is not known. The sample table records 150,000 or so clones; about 74% of these occur just once. The ten largest account for about 4% of the sample. The specimen sequenced was PBMCs. Every receptor here comes from a woman aged 40 to 50 in good health and CMV-seronegative.

Concerning this clone: One end of the junction is discordant with germline, which a read error may explain. The chain uses TRBV10-3 and TRBJ1-2, with D unclear. This CDR3 spans 16 amino acids. Germline V gives CDR1 ENHRY, CDR2 SYGVKD. In DNA form, the CDR3 reads TGTGCCATCAGTCAGTCGATCCGGGGAGGAAGCTATGGCTACACCTTC. As protein: CAISQSIRGGSYGYTF.

A few counts support this clone. The CDR3 DNA follows: TGTGCCAGCTCCTTCGGGGTAGCAACTAATGAAAAACTGTTTTTT. This translates into CASSFGVATNEKLFF. V usage is TRBV18 and J usage is TRBJ1-4; D is unclear. The germline V gene has CDR1 KGHSH and CDR2 LQKENI. The CDR3 spans 15 residues. Trimming removed 6 bases at V and 0 bases at J, with 11 bases between.

The chain has TRBV5-1 and TRBJ1-1; 7 bases are shared with TRBD1. Germline CDR1 reads SGHRS; CDR2 reads YFSETQ. The CDR3 has 14 amino acids. J was trimmed by 8 bases and V by 6 bases; bases with no gene match: 13. The CDR3 here is CASTPRTGVGEAFF. The CDR3 bases are TGCGCCAGCACCCCACGAACAGGGGTTGGAGAAGCTTTCTTT. Complete variable domain (other parts from reference TRBV5-1 and TRBJ1-1): KAGVTQTPRYLIKTRGQQVTLSCSPISGHRSVSWYQQTPGQGLQFLFEYFSETQRNKGNFPGRFSGRQFSNSRSEMNVSTLELGDSALYLCASTPRTGVGEAFFGQGTRLTVV.

The chain employs TRBV30 and TRBJ2-7, with 9 positions matching TRBD2. Germline CDR1 is GTSNPN and CDR2 is SVGIG (reference sequence). V shed 3 bases and J 4 bases; nucleotides not matched to a gene: 7. This CDR3 is 14 amino acids long. The CDR3 DNA reads TGTGCCTGGAGAGGATGGGCGGGAGGGTACGAGCAGTACTTC. It specifies CAWRGWAGGYEQYF. The complete variable domain, with remaining parts taken from reference TRBV30 and TRBJ2-7, reads SQTIHQWPATLVQPVGSPLSLECTVEGTSNPNLYWYRQAAGRGLQLLFYSVGIGQISSEVPQNLSASRPQDRQFILSSKKLLLSDSGFYLCAWRGWAGGYEQYFGPGTRLTVT.

CDR3: CASSQGHGNTIYF. The CDR3 region has the DNA TGCGCCAGCAGCCAGGGGCACGGAAACACCATATATTTT. The chain couples TRBV4-1 to TRBJ1-3; D is perhaps TRBD1 (5 bases). This CDR3 spans 13 amino acids. Trimming pared 3 bases from V and 4 bases from J, leaving 7 bases between. Looked up from germline, CDR1 is MGHRA and CDR2 is YSYEKL.

The chain carries TRBV30 and TRBJ1-1, with a tentative D call TRBD1 (5 bases). V lost 2 bases to trimming and J lost 5 bases, with 12 bases between them. Per the germline V gene, CDR1 is GTSNPN and CDR2 is SVGIG (reference sequence). The CDR3 length is 13 residues. CDR3 coding DNA: TGTGCCTGGAGTCCAGGGTGGAATACTGAAGCTTTCTTT. It codes for CAWSPGWNTEAFF.

The rearrangement links TRBV19 to TRBJ1-2; no reliable D call. With 3 bases removed from V and 10 bases from J, the gap between germline ends came to 12 bases. The CDR3 consists of 12 residues. Germline V gene sequence: CDR1 LNHDA, CDR2 SQIVND (reference sequence). This CDR3 is CASSILPGFYTF. CDR3 in DNA: TGTGCCAGTAGTATCCTACCGGGATTCTACACCTTC.

The gene calls are TRBV7-8 and TRBJ1-1; 8 nucleotides align to TRBD1. The CDR3 spans 15 residues. With V trimmed by 3 bases and J by 1 base, 4 bases remained unmatched. The germline V gene encodes CDR1 SGHVS and CDR2 FQNEAQ. The CDR3 bases are TGTGCCAGCAGCTTGTCCGGGACAGGGAACACTGAAGCTTTCTTT. The encoded protein is CASSLSGTGNTEAFF.

This clone has more than one count but fewer than ten. V is TRBV5-1 and J is TRBJ1-4, with 7 positions matching TRBD1. From germline, CDR1 is SGHRS and CDR2 YFSETQ. The CDR3 is 15 amino acids. After removal of 0 bases from V and 7 bases from J, the junction contained 6 bases not matched to a gene. CDR3 coding DNA: TGCGCCAGCAGCTTGGAGGGGGCGTCGAGTGAAAAACTGTTTTTT. Its translation: CASSLEGASSEKLFF.

The chain couples TRBV6-5 to TRBJ1-1, with 10 bases identical to TRBD1. After removal of 2 bases from V and 10 bases from J, the junction contained 10 bases not matched to a gene. This CDR3 comprises 15 residues. Germline V gene data show CDR1 as MNHEY and CDR2 as SVGAGI. CDR3 in amino acids: CASSYLDRGMGAAFF. Written as DNA, the CDR3 is TGTGCCAGCAGTTACCTGGACAGGGGGATGGGGGCAGCTTTCTTT.

CDR3 nucleotides: TGTGCCAGCCTCGGTACCTCTGGGGCCAACGTCCTGACTTTC. Its translation is CASLGTSGANVLTF. The rearrangement joins TRBV2 to TRBJ2-6; D call uncertain. Deletions cut 8 bases from V and 0 bases from J, with 8 bases between. The CDR3 loop spans 14 amino acids. Germline assignment: CDR1 SNHLY and CDR2 FYNNEI.

The chain combines TRBV19 with TRBJ1-6; TRBD1 agrees at 8 bases. After removal of 3 bases from V and 7 bases from J, the junction contained 2 bases not matched to a gene. Germline V gives CDR1 LNHDA, CDR2 SQIVND (reference sequence). The CDR3 spans 14 residues. For the CDR3, the DNA is TGTGCCAGTAGTATTGGACAGGGAAATTCACCCCTCCACTTT. Its protein is CASSIGQGNSPLHF.

The chain uses TRBV7-9 and TRBJ2-1, with 11 bases matching TRBD2. This CDR3 region has 19 residues. The germline V gene encodes CDR1 SEHNR and CDR2 FQNEAQ (reference sequence). V shed 10 bases, J shed 0 bases, and the junction held 17 bases outside the gene matches. Here the CDR3 reads CATPSILAGGHYSYNEQFF. The CDR3 bases are TGTGCCACTCCTAGTATCCTAGCGGGGGGACACTACTCCTACAATGAGCAGTTCTTC.

This clone was seen a single time. V is TRBV28 and J is TRBJ2-7; a possible D gene is TRBD2 (5 bases). Deletions cut 4 bases from V and 5 bases from J, with 18 bases between. In germline, CDR1 is MDHEN, CDR2 SYDVKM. The CDR3 has 15 amino acids. The CDR3 loop reads CASSSNWPVGDEQYF. CDR3 in DNA: TGTGCCAGCAGTTCAAACTGGCCAGTCGGGGACGAGCAGTACTTC. Full variable domain (outside the CDR3, taken from reference TRBV28 and TRBJ2-7): DVKVTQSSRYLVKRTGEKVFLECVQDMDHENMFWYRQDPGLGLRLIYFSYDVKMKEKGDIPEGYSVSREKKERFSLILESASTNQTSMYLCASSSNWPVGDEQYFGPGTRLTVT.

V and J are TRBV7-9 and TRBJ2-7, with D perhaps matching TRBD2 (5 bases). V was cut by 1 base and J by 3 bases, with 10 bases left in between. Germline CDR1 and CDR2: SEHNR and FQNEAQ (reference sequence). The CDR3 runs 14 residues. CDR3 sequence (DNA): TGTGCCAGCAGCTTAGTCCCGGGAAGCTACGAGCAGTACTTC. It yields the protein CASSLVPGSYEQYF.

The genes are TRBV6-8 and TRBJ2-7; tentatively, D is TRBD1 (5 bases). There are 15 residues in the CDR3. V was cut by 7 bases and J by 4 bases, with 20 bases left in between. Germline V lookup: CDR1 MNHGY, CDR2 SAAAGT. CDR3 protein: CASTPFGRAPYEQYF. In nucleotides, the CDR3 is TGTGCCAGCACTCCCTTTGGCAGGGCGCCTTACGAGCAGTACTTC.

This clone was seen just once. The chain has TRBV5-6 and TRBJ1-4; 8 bases are shared with TRBD1. The CDR3 extends over 15 amino acids. J was trimmed by 4 bases and V by 3 bases; bases with no gene match: 5. CDR1 is SGHDT, CDR2 YYEEEE, per germline. CDR3 in DNA: TGTGCCAGCAGCTCGGCAGGGGGCGTTAATGAAAAACTGTTTTTT. Residues: CASSSAGGVNEKLFF.

The chain employs TRBV6-1 and TRBJ1-1; D is possibly TRBD1 (6 bases). The V gene lost 5 bases and the J gene lost 1 base, with 14 bases spanning the gap. CDR3 length equals 15 residues. The germline V gene encodes CDR1 MNHNS and CDR2 SASEGT. CDR3 in amino acids: CASSPKQGPNTEAFF. CDR3 DNA: TGTGCCAGCAGTCCTAAACAGGGCCCGAACACTGAAGCTTTCTTT.

The J gene is TRBJ2-7, the V gene TRBV2; TRBD2 aligns across 10 bases. Germline V gene sequence: CDR1 SNHLY, CDR2 FYNNEI. V gave up 5 bases and J gave up 1 base; unmatched junction bases: 11. The CDR3 has 17 residues. The CDR3 region is CASSPPPGLADSYEQYF. The DNA of the CDR3 is TGTGCCAGCAGTCCCCCCCCCGGACTAGCGGATTCCTACGAGCAGTACTTC.

The rearrangement joins TRBV5-1 to TRBJ2-1, with 10 bases fitting TRBD2. CDR1 and CDR2 (germline): SGHRS, YFSETQ. V shed 4 bases and J 0 bases; nucleotides not matched to a gene: 1. The CDR3 length is 15 residues. CDR3 residues: CASSQREGSYNEQFF. DNA for the CDR3: TGCGCCAGCAGCCAGCGGGAGGGCTCCTACAATGAGCAGTTCTTC.

This clone was seen only a few times. The chain has TRBV7-9 and TRBJ2-5; no reliable D call. TRBJ2-7 matches the DNA end more closely, so the J call is doubtful. Germline assignment: CDR1 SEHNR and CDR2 FQNEAQ (reference sequence). CDR3 size: 13 residues. The CDR3 loop is CASSLGDSYEQYF. CDR3 bases: TGTGCCAGCAGCTTAGGAGACTCCTACGAGCAGTACTTC.